The clone carrying this T cell receptor (beta chain) was seen a few times. These data belong to a study of patients and donors after allogeneic stem cell transplantation. TCRdb processed the RT-PCR reads anew with MiXCR; each CDR3 protein has one entry. The data hold over 350,000 distinct CDR3 sequences, with 16% observed a single time. With 4 bases removed from V and 5 bases from J, the gap between germline ends came to 18 bases. The CDR3 loop spans 15 amino acids. Germline assignment: CDR1 SGDLS and CDR2 YYNGEE. This clonotype was sampled from a human donor who was either an allogeneic HSCT recipient or a stem cell or donor lymphocyte infusion donor (not recorded which). It is not recorded whose cells these are; they may come from a transplant donor. Input material: blood, either unsorted or a sorted T cell fraction (not recorded which). The genes are TRBV9 and TRBJ2-5; D perhaps matches TRBD2 (5 bases). CDR3 protein: CASSPDGLRGETQYF. CDR3 DNA sequence: TGTGCCAGCAGCCCCGACGGCCTTCGCGGGGAGACCCAGTACTTC.